This is a list of T cell receptor beta chains from one sample in a study of blood T cell repertoires in COVID-19. Assay: immunoSEQ multiplex PCR; the TCRdb copy retains only in-frame clones and omits some. This sample has roughly 250,000 clones; roughly 90% occur once, and the top ten carry approximately 0.84%. Input material: peripheral blood. Receptor source: a young man with acute or convalescent COVID-19. Each CDR3 is given without its conserved first and last residue. The D gene is left open where the match is weak. Size values are once, few and many counts, or a class for expanded clones, and some rows have none.

clone size	D gene	V gene	J gene	CDR3 protein
-	TRBD1	TRBV28	TRBJ1-5	ASSPRTGDSNQPQH
-	TRBD1	TRBV5-1	TRBJ2-2	ASTGTGGNTGELF
-	TRBD2	TRBV10-1	TRBJ2-1	ASSEFGTRFDEQF
-	-	TRBV29-1	TRBJ2-5	SVLRVRGETQY
-	-	TRBV7-2	TRBJ2-6	ASSLGGGANVLT
-	TRBD1	TRBV5-1	TRBJ2-1	ASTITGQGYNEQF
-	TRBD2	TRBV6-6	TRBJ2-7	ASSPGLHLYEQY
few	-	TRBV9	TRBJ1-4	ASSVQGSPNEKLF
-	TRBD1	TRBV30	TRBJ1-5	AWGTGTGGSIGNQPQH
-	-	TRBV9	TRBJ1-1	ASSAGQYTEAF
-	TRBD1	TRBV2	TRBJ2-7	ASSEKGAYEQY
-	-	TRBV19	TRBJ1-1	ASSIATERNTEAF
few	-	TRBV11-2	TRBJ1-1	ASRNGRGSPF
-	TRBD2	TRBV2	TRBJ2-1	ASSGLADYNEQF
-	-	TRBV3-1/TRBV3-2	TRBJ1-3	ASSFGQGRGNTIY
-	-	TRBV5-6	TRBJ1-3	ASSAALPLFGNTIY
once	-	TRBV6-5	TRBJ2-3	ASSFYARTDTQY
-	-	TRBV12-3/TRBV12-4	TRBJ1-2	ASSLQGPYGYT
-	-	TRBV19	TRBJ1-3	ASTFTGLSGNTIY
-	-	TRBV18	TRBJ1-1	ASSPPPLNTEAF
-	-	TRBV30	TRBJ1-6	AWTGERRSPLH
-	TRBD1	TRBV10-3	TRBJ2-1	AIRENNRGNEQF
-	-	TRBV5-4	TRBJ1-3	ASSLTGRSGNTIY
once	TRBD1	TRBV10-2	TRBJ2-7	ASLGALGQGHDEQY
-	-	TRBV2	TRBJ1-5	ASQVPDQPQH
-	-	TRBV4-1	TRBJ1-6	ASSQEADRGSSPLH
-	TRBD1	TRBV30	TRBJ2-5	AWAQGSGGRGWETQY
-	-	TRBV10-3	TRBJ1-1	AISERTGIDTEAF
-	-	TRBV6-6	TRBJ1-6	ASKRQNSPLH
-	-	TRBV7-3	TRBJ2-1	ASSFSRLGQQF
-	TRBD1	TRBV20-1	TRBJ2-1	SAGQGGEQF
-	TRBD1	TRBV10-3	TRBJ1-5	AISDRDRGVQPQH
-	-	TRBV5-4	TRBJ1-2	ASSFDRGNYGYT